This T cell receptor (beta chain) came from a study of vaccination and CD4 T cells after COVID-19. Study-wide context: Spike peptides, overlapping and drawn from SARS-CoV-2, HCoV-NL63, HCoV-OC43 and HCoV-229E, were used to stimulate cells.

CDR1 is KGHDR, CDR2 SFDVKD, per germline. V was pared by 3 bases and J by 0 bases, with 17 bases between. The CDR3 is 17 residues long. The sample's treatment: approximately nine-day PBMC culture with coronavirus spike peptide pools or control peptides (ViraFEST assay). These CD4+ T cells came from approximately nine-day cultures by negative selection. Points on this clonotype: Antigen: not known.

The assay that was used to sequence DNA from cultured CD4+ T cells was the Oncomine TCR Beta short-read assay. TCRdb re-analysed the PCR reads in MiXCR, keeping a single row per CDR3 protein. The sample carries about 10,000 distinct CDR3 sequences, 51% recorded once. The TCR was taken from a human donor who had recovered from COVID-19. Material: CD4+ T cells from blood, cultured in vitro. The chain couples TRBV24-1 to TRBJ2-7; maybe TRBD1 (6 bases). The CDR3 DNA is TGTGCCACCAGTGATCACGGGACACCTGAAAGCTCCTACGAGCAGTACTTC. It yields the protein CATSDHGTPESSYEQYF.